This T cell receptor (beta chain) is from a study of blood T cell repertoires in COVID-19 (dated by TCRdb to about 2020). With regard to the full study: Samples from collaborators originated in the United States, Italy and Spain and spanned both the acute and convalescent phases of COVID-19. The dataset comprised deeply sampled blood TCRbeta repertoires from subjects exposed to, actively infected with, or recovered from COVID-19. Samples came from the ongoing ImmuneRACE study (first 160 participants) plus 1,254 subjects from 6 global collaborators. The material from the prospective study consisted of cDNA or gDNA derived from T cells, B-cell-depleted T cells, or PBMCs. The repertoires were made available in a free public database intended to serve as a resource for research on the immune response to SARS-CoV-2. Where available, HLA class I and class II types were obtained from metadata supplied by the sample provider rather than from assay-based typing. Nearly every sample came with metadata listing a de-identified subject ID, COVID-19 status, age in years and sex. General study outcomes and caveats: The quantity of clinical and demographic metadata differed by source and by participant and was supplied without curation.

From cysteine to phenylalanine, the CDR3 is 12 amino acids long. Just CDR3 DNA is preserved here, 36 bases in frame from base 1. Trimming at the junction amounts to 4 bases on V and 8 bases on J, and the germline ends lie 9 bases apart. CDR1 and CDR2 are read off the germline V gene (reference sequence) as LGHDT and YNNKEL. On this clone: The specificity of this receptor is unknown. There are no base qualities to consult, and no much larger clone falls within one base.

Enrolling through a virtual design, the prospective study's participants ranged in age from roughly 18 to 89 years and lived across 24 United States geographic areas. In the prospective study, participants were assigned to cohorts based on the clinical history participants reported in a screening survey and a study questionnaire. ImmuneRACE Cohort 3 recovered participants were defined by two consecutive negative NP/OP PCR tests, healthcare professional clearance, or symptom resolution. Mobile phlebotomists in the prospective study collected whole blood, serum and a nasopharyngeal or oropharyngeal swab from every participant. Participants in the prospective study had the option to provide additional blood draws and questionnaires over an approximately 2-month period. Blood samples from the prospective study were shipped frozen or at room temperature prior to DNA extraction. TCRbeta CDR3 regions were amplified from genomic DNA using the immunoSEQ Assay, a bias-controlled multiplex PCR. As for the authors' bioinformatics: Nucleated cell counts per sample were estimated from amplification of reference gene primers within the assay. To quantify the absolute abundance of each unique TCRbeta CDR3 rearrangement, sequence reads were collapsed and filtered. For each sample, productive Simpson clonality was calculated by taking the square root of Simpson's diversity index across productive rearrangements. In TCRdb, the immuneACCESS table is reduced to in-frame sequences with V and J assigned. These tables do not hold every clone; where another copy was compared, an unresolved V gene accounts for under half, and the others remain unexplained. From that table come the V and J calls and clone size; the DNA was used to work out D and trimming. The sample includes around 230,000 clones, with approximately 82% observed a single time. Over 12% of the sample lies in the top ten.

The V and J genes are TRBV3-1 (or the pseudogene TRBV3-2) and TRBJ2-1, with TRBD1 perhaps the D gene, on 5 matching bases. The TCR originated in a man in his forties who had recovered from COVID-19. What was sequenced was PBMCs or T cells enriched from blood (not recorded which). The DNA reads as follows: TGTGCCAGCAGCCTGGGGCTGTATGAGCAGTTCTTC. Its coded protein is CASSLGLYEQFF.